A single sample gave rise to the 9 T cell receptor beta chains below, sequenced in a study of T cells after somatic rescue of genetic block. Clones were read by immunoSEQ multiplex PCR, and TCRdb kept only the in-frame ones, dropping some. The sample lists more than 9,500 clones; approximately 80% were seen once. The material sequenced was peripheral blood mononuclear cells (PBMCs). The receptors were gathered from a boy between 10 and 17 years old.

This chain joins TRBV7-8 and TRBJ2-3, with 11 nucleotides matching TRBD2. CDR1 is SGHVS, CDR2 FQNEAQ, per germline. This CDR3 spans 18 amino acids. V gave up 2 bases and J gave up 0 bases; unmatched junction bases: 7. This CDR3 reads CASSLLAGGRMSTDTQYF. The CDR3 DNA follows: TGTGCCAGCAGCTTATTAGCGGGGGGGCGGATGAGCACAGATACGCAGTATTTT.

This clone is medium-sized in the sample. The V and J genes are TRBV5-1 and TRBJ2-3, with 12 bases identical to TRBD2. The CDR3 loop spans 16 amino acids. V gave up 4 bases and J gave up 0 bases; unmatched junction bases: 3. The germline CDR1 and CDR2 sequences are SGHRS and YFSETQ. The CDR3 DNA follows: TGCGCCAGCAGCCAAGGACTAGCGGGAAGCACAGATACGCAGTATTTT. Protein sequence: CASSQGLAGSTDTQYF.

By its share, this clone is hyperexpanded. The sample has other DNA sequences that encode this CDR3 too. This sequence joins TRBV7-3 and TRBJ1-1; 7 nucleotides line up with TRBD1. The CDR3 loop spans 14 amino acids. V shed 6 bases, J shed 8 bases, and the junction held 12 bases outside the gene matches. CDR1 and CDR2 (germline): SGHTA, FQGTGA. CDR3 region: CASRTFGQDGEAFF. CDR3 DNA sequence: TGTGCCAGCAGAACATTCGGACAGGACGGGGAAGCTTTCTTT.

In this sample, this clone turned up once. This chain links TRBV5-8 with TRBJ1-5; unclear D gene. CDR1 SGHTS and CDR2 YDEGEE come from the germline V gene. The CDR3 spans 15 residues. V lost 2 bases and J lost 0, with 9 bases in between. The CDR3 DNA reads TGTGCCAGCAGCTTCCAGGATTATAGCAATCAGCCCCAGCATTTT. Its translation: CASSFQDYSNQPQHF. The whole variable domain, remainder taken from reference TRBV5-8 and TRBJ1-5, is EAGVTQSPTHLIKTRGQQATLRCSPISGHTSVYWYQQALGLGLQFLLWYDEGEERNRGNFPPRFSGRQFPNYSSELNVNALELEDSALYLCASSFQDYSNQPQHFGDGTRLSIL.

This chain joins TRBV29-1 and TRBJ1-2; D is uncertain. The CDR3 covers 9 residues. V shed 5 bases and J shed 8 bases, with 6 bases lying between them. Germline V CDR1 and CDR2: SQVTM, ANQGSEA. In nucleotides, the CDR3 is TGCAGCGTTACAGAGGGCTACACCTTC. Protein sequence: CSVTEGYTF.

The chain joins TRBV29-1 to TRBJ1-1; 8 bases map to TRBD1. Germline V CDR1 and CDR2: SQVTM, ANQGSEA. This CDR3 is built from 13 residues. J gave up 1 base and V 7 bases, and 5 bases lay outside the gene matches. The CDR3 is CSAVGQANTEAFF. The CDR3 DNA is TGCAGCGCTGTGGGACAGGCGAACACTGAAGCTTTCTTT.

The CDR3 is CASSRELGQNTDTQYF. CDR3 bases: TGTGCCAGCTCCCGGGAGCTGGGACAGAACACAGATACGCAGTATTTT. The chain employs TRBV18 and TRBJ2-3; TRBD1 might be the D (7 bases). Trimming stripped 6 bases from V and 2 bases from J, with 18 bases between. Germline V gene data show CDR1 as KGHSH and CDR2 as LQKENI. CDR3 length: 16 residues.

The chain couples TRBV4-3 to TRBJ2-7, with D possibly being TRBD2 (5 bases). Germline CDR1 LGHNA, CDR2 YSLEER. CDR3 length equals 15 residues. Trimming removed 1 base at V and 0 bases at J, with 10 bases between. This CDR3 is CASSQGIASSYEQYF. The CDR3 coding sequence is TGCGCCAGCAGCCAAGGTATAGCGTCCTCCTACGAGCAGTACTTC.

The count of this clone is one. The chain has TRBV5-1 and TRBJ1-4; TRBD1 matches 8 bases. V gave up 3 bases and J gave up 8 bases; unmatched junction bases: 9. Germline V gene sequence: CDR1 SGHRS, CDR2 YFSETQ. The length of the CDR3 is 15 residues. The CDR3 DNA sequence: TGCGCCAGCAGCTGGGATGGACAGGGTTCGGAAAAACTGTTTTTT. Its protein is CASSWDGQGSEKLFF. Complete variable domain (other parts from reference TRBV5-1 and TRBJ1-4): KAGVTQTPRYLIKTRGQQVTLSCSPISGHRSVSWYQQTPGQGLQFLFEYFSETQRNKGNFPGRFSGRQFSNSRSEMNVSTLELGDSALYLCASSWDGQGSEKLFFGSGTQLSVL.